The clone carrying this TCR beta chain showed up just a few times. The antigen is not known. The data were obtained in a study of beta chain features in type 1 diabetes. All of the isolated RNA was reverse transcribed, so expressed TCRB transcripts were sequenced. Using immunoSEQ multiplex PCR, the repertoire was profiled, and TCRdb retains in-frame clones only, with some absent. The data show 600,000 to 700,000 clones, with about an eighth seen just once and more than 0.095% held by the top ten. The CDR3 is 15 residues long. V lost 4 bases and J lost 2; bases outside the gene matches: 7. The germline V gene encodes CDR1 LNHDA and CDR2 SQIVND (reference sequence). Study outcomes and limitations: Moderate but significant shortening of TCRB CDR3s was recorded in all four CD4+ subsets from Type 1 diabetes patients.

The material sequenced was naive CD4+ T cells from blood. The V gene is TRBV19, the J gene TRBJ2-5; 7 bases align to TRBD1. The sequence was collected from a man aged 30 to 45 with type 1 diabetes. This chain's CDR3 is CASSRGTEKQETQYF. In DNA form, the CDR3 reads TGTGCCAGTAGTAGAGGGACAGAGAAACAAGAGACCCAGTACTTC.